One sample yielded the 21 T cell receptor beta chains listed below, sequenced in a study of control samples from healthy donors and cancer patients. Here immunoSEQ multiplex PCR was the method, and the copy in TCRdb shows in-frame clones only, minus some. The table lists fewer than 200,000 clones. Source material: blood. The receptors shown here come from a woman aged 25 to 39 in good health.

The CDR3 DNA reads as TGTGCCATCAGTGAGGTGGTCAGAGGTGAGCATGGCTACACCTTC. This codes for CAISEVVRGEHGYTF. This chain joins TRBV10-3 and TRBJ1-2; D gene unclear. The CDR3 sequence is 15 residues long. Trimming pared 2 bases from V and 6 bases from J, leaving 16 bases between. Germline V gene data show CDR1 as ENHRY and CDR2 as SYGVKD.

This chain links TRBV18 with TRBJ1-2, with TRBD1 as a possible D gene (6 bases). The CDR3 runs 14 residues. The V gene's germline CDR1 is KGHSH and CDR2 LQKENI. Trimming left V 3 bases short and J 0 bases short, with 8 bases between. CDR3 sequence (DNA): TGTGCCAGCTCACCGGACAGCCCTAACTATGGCTACACCTTC. This sequence encodes CASSPDSPNYGYTF.

The genes are TRBV27 and TRBJ1-5, with TRBD1 identical over 8 bases. Germline V gene data show CDR1 as MNHEY and CDR2 as SMNVEV (reference sequence). The CDR3 is made up of 14 amino acids. V lost 4 bases and J lost 3; bases outside the gene matches: 2. CDR3 region: CASSSGGYNQPQHF. CDR3 in DNA: TGTGCCAGCAGTTCAGGGGGCTACAATCAGCCCCAGCATTTT.

The V gene is TRBV14, the J gene TRBJ2-5; D is uncertain. Germline CDR1 is SGHDN and CDR2 is FVKESK. V lost 1 base and J 4 bases, leaving 4 bases between the germline ends. CDR3 length equals 12 residues. CDR3 sequence reads: CASSQGLETQYF. The CDR3 DNA is TGTGCCAGCAGCCAAGGTCTAGAGACCCAGTACTTC.

CDR3 DNA sequence: TGTGCCAGCAGCCACGGGACAGGCAGCTCACCCCTCCACTTT. This gives the protein CASSHGTGSSPLHF. This chain uses TRBV27 with TRBJ1-6; 8 nucleotides agree with TRBD1. CDR1 and CDR2 (germline): MNHEY, SMNVEV (reference sequence). CDR3 length: 14 amino acids. Unmatched junction bases numbered 8, after V lost 6 bases and J lost 10 bases.

The chain combines TRBV28 with TRBJ1-3, with TRBD1 as a possible D gene (6 bases). Germline-derived CDR1 and CDR2 are MDHEN and SYDVKM. V gave up 2 bases and J gave up 4 bases, with 9 bases separating them. The length of the CDR3 is 14 residues. The CDR3 region is CASSLSQGGNTIYF. The DNA for the CDR3 is TGTGCCAGCAGTTTAAGTCAGGGGGGAAACACCATATATTTT. The full variable domain, its missing parts supplied by reference TRBV28 and TRBJ1-3, is DVKVTQSSRYLVKRTGEKVFLECVQDMDHENMFWYRQDPGLGLRLIYFSYDVKMKEKGDIPEGYSVSREKKERFSLILESASTNQTSMYLCASSLSQGGNTIYFGEGSWLTVV.

This chain connects TRBV28 to TRBJ1-1, with no clear D. Per germline, CDR1 MDHEN and CDR2 SYDVKM. CDR3 length equals 12 residues. Trimming left V 6 bases short and J 8 bases short, with 13 bases between. This CDR3 reads CASRQTVEEAFF. CDR3 nucleotide sequence: TGTGCCAGCAGGCAGACGGTCGAAGAAGCTTTCTTT.

The chain links TRBV4-3 to TRBJ1-1, with D possibly matching TRBD1 (6 bases). CDR3 size: 14 residues. Germline CDR1 is LGHNA and CDR2 is YSLEER. Trimming cost V 5 bases and J 4 bases, with 14 bases left between them. The CDR3 region is CASSEQGRSTEAFF. The CDR3 nucleotides read TGCGCCAGCAGCGAACAGGGAAGGAGCACTGAAGCTTTCTTT.

The chain combines TRBV9 with TRBJ2-1, with 10 nucleotides matching TRBD2. The V gene end was trimmed by 0 bases and the J gene end by 6 bases; junction bases not matched to a gene: 3. CDR3 length: 15 amino acids. CDR1 is SGDLS, CDR2 YYNGEE, per germline. The CDR3 DNA follows: TGTGCCAGCAGCGTAGTGGCTAGCGGGGGCAATGAGCAGTTCTTC. As protein: CASSVVASGGNEQFF.

The rearrangement uses TRBV9 and TRBJ2-3; D call uncertain. The CDR3 consists of 15 residues. V lost 4 bases to trimming and J lost 3 bases, with 15 bases between them. Germline V lookup: CDR1 SGDLS, CDR2 YYNGEE. CDR3 amino acids: CASSILAAGTDTQYF. CDR3 nucleotides: TGTGCCAGCAGCATCCTCGCAGCTGGGACAGATACGCAGTATTTT.

The V and J genes are TRBV11-2 and TRBJ1-1; 7 bases are a match to TRBD1. Germline V gene data show CDR1 as SGHAT and CDR2 as FQNNGV. This CDR3 contains 14 residues. The V segment lost 3 bases and the J segment 4 bases; nucleotides outside the gene matches: 5. The CDR3 spells CASSFRGPFTEAFF. As DNA, the CDR3 is TGTGCCAGCAGCTTTAGGGGGCCGTTCACTGAAGCTTTCTTT.

The V gene is TRBV9, the J gene TRBJ1-2; 7 positions match TRBD1. The ends lost 4 bases at V and 2 bases at J; junction bases unmatched: 2. CDR3 length: 13 amino acids. The V gene's germline CDR1 is SGDLS and CDR2 YYNGEE. CDR3: CASSQQGNYGYTF. Here the CDR3 DNA reads TGTGCCAGCAGCCAACAGGGGAACTATGGCTACACCTTC.

The rearrangement links TRBV9 to TRBJ2-1, with D possibly matching TRBD2 (6 bases). The CDR3 covers 14 residues. Per germline, CDR1 SGDLS and CDR2 YYNGEE. Trimming stripped 5 bases from V and 6 bases from J, with 15 bases between. CDR3 sequence: CASSTSLLGNEQFF. Here the CDR3 DNA reads TGTGCCAGCAGTACTAGCCTACTGGGCAATGAGCAGTTCTTC.

The V gene is TRBV28, the J gene TRBJ2-3; D may be TRBD2 (5 bases). The CDR3 consists of 16 residues. CDR1 is MDHEN, CDR2 SYDVKM, per germline. The V gene lost 10 bases and the J gene lost 0 bases, with 20 bases spanning the gap. The CDR3 is CATHPLLGSSTDTQYF. In DNA form, the CDR3 reads TGTGCCACCCACCCGTTACTAGGCTCTAGCACAGATACGCAGTATTTT.

The rearrangement uses TRBV9 and TRBJ2-5, with a weak D call TRBD1 (5 bases). CDR3 length: 16 residues. From germline, CDR1 is SGDLS and CDR2 YYNGEE. V lost 5 bases, J lost 1 base, and 18 bases lay in between. CDR3 in DNA: TGTGCCAGCAGTCCCCCCGAGCAGGGCTTCCAAGAGACCCAGTACTTC. It is translated as CASSPPEQGFQETQYF. The complete variable domain, with remaining parts taken from reference TRBV9 and TRBJ2-5, reads DSGVTQTPKHLITATGQRVTLRCSPRSGDLSVYWYQQSLDQGLQFLIQYYNGEERAKGNILERFSAQQFPDLHSELNLSSLELGDSALYFCASSPPEQGFQETQYFGPGTRLLVL.

This chain connects TRBV12-3 or TRBV12-4 to TRBJ1-2; D unclear. The CDR3 sequence is 12 residues long. Trimming took off 3 bases at V and 4 bases at J, with 6 bases between the two ends. The chain's CDR3 is CASSLVGYGYTF. In DNA, the CDR3 is TGTGCCAGCAGTTTGGTGGGCTATGGCTACACCTTC.

As to this clone: This same CDR3 is encoded by further DNA sequences in the sample. The chain carries TRBV5-1 and TRBJ2-7; D might be TRBD2 (5 bases). This CDR3 contains 14 residues. Germline V lookup: CDR1 SGHRS, CDR2 YFSETQ. Trimming left V 1 base short and J 2 bases short, with 10 bases between. For the CDR3, the DNA is TGCGCCAGCAGCTTGAACTCCGGGACCTACGAGCAGTACTTC. Its translation is CASSLNSGTYEQYF.

The chain has TRBV10-3 and TRBJ2-5, with D hard to call. The germline CDR1 and CDR2 sequences are ENHRY and SYGVKD. The V end lost 5 bases, the J end lost 4 bases, and 8 bases lay between the germline ends. This CDR3 is 12 amino acids long. CDR3 protein: CAISQKGETQYF. The CDR3 DNA reads TGTGCCATCAGTCAGAAAGGAGAGACCCAGTACTTC.

The chain is built from TRBV6-1 and TRBJ1-6; TRBD1 is a possible D gene (6 bases). CDR1 is MNHNS and CDR2 is SASEGT in the germline V gene. V was clipped by 3 bases and J by 7 bases, with 7 bases between them. The CDR3 runs 13 residues. Written as DNA, the CDR3 is TGTGCCAGCAGTGAGAGGGGGAATTCACCCCTCCACTTT. It codes for CASSERGNSPLHF.

The genes are TRBV29-1 and TRBJ1-5; 9 positions match TRBD1. The V gene's germline CDR1 is SQVTM and CDR2 ANQGSEA. V gave up 7 bases and J gave up 2 bases; unmatched junction bases: 9. The CDR3 sequence is 15 residues long. CDR3 loop: CSATGQGNGNQPQHF. The CDR3 DNA reads TGCAGCGCCACGGGACAGGGTAATGGCAATCAGCCCCAGCATTTT.

The V and J genes are TRBV4-3 and TRBJ1-4; no firm D call. Germline V gene lookup returns CDR1 LGHNA and CDR2 YSLEER. This CDR3 region has 16 residues. V lost 0 bases and J 0 bases, leaving 8 bases between the germline ends. CDR3 coding DNA: TGCGCCAGCAGCCAAGATGGTGCCACAACTAATGAAAAACTGTTTTTT. This encodes CASSQDGATTNEKLFF.